A single sample is the source of the 16 T cell receptor beta chains below, sequenced in a study of Ad26.COV2.S vaccination and SARS-CoV-2 variants (dated by TCRdb to about 2021). The time point label on this specimen signifies: individuals recovered from natural SARS-CoV-2 infection. Library preparation was by the immunoSEQ multiplex PCR assay. What TCRdb holds here is the immuneACCESS table cut down to in-frame rearrangements. Part of the clones is not present; checked against another copy, under half of the missing clones reflect an unresolved V gene, and the others are unexplained. For this sample the table gives about 350,000 clones, of which around 90% were detected only once. The ten largest clones represent about 3.8% of the sample. This material consisted of peripheral blood, taken after recovery from COVID-19. The receptors shown here come from a human donor who had recovered from COVID-19.

The chain carries TRBV5-4 and TRBJ2-7; possibly TRBD2 for D (6 bases). Trimming shortened V by 2 bases and J by 2 bases, and 11 bases separated the two germline ends. This CDR3 contains 14 residues. Germline CDR1 SGHNT, CDR2 YYREEE (reference sequence). The CDR3 bases are TGTGCCAGCAGCTTTGGGGGGATACCCTACGAGCAGTACTTC. Its translation is CASSFGGIPYEQYF.

V gene TRBV27 combines with J gene TRBJ1-2, with D maybe TRBD1 (6 bases). The V gene lost 5 bases and the J gene lost 8 bases, with 15 bases spanning the gap. The length of the CDR3 is 13 residues. Looked up from germline, CDR1 is MNHEY and CDR2 is SMNVEV (reference sequence). The CDR3 DNA is TGTGCCAGCAGTGGAGACGGGACATGGGGCTACACCTTC. Its translation is CASSGDGTWGYTF.

This chain uses TRBV6-5 with TRBJ1-3; no clear D. The germline V and J ends were trimmed by 7 bases and 0 bases, with 4 bases remaining between them. Germline loops: CDR1 MNHEY, CDR2 SVGAGI. This CDR3 spans 12 amino acids. Here the CDR3 DNA reads TGTGCCAGCACGAGCTCTGGAAACACCATATATTTT. Its translation is CASTSSGNTIYF.

The chain links TRBV6-5 to TRBJ2-5; D remains ambiguous. The germline V gene has CDR1 MNHEY and CDR2 SVGAGI. The CDR3 loop spans 12 amino acids. The V end was cut by 5 bases, the J end by 5 bases, with 9 bases between. CDR3 coding DNA: TGTGCCAGCAGTCGAGGTGGGGAGACCCAGTACTTC. As protein: CASSRGGETQYF.

The chain employs TRBV5-7 and TRBJ2-3; D call uncertain. TRBV5-7 is treated as an ORF (open reading frame) with a function not yet certain. The CDR3 sequence is 13 residues long. V lost 5 bases, J lost 4 bases, and 11 bases lay in between. The CDR3 DNA sequence: TGTGCCAGCAGTCCTTTTAGTGCAGATACGCAGTATTTT. The encoded protein is CASSPFSADTQYF.

The V and J genes are TRBV5-1 and TRBJ2-1, with D tentatively TRBD2 (6 bases). Germline lookup yields CDR1 SGHRS and CDR2 YFSETQ. The V gene lost 3 bases and the J gene lost 8 bases, with 21 bases spanning the gap. This CDR3 has 16 residues. The CDR3 DNA reads as TGCGCCAGCAGCTGGGGGGACCCGACCTGGGGAGATGAGCAGTTCTTC. As protein: CASSWGDPTWGDEQFF.

The rearrangement links TRBV7-9 to TRBJ2-5, with 14 bases fitting TRBD2. V dropped 5 bases and J dropped 3; count of bases not matched to a gene: 2. The CDR3 loop spans 15 amino acids. Germline CDR1 is SEHNR and CDR2 is FQNEAQ (reference sequence). CDR3 DNA sequence: TGTGCCAGCAGCCGGACTAGCGGGGGGAAAGAGACCCAGTACTTC. Its translation: CASSRTSGGKETQYF.

J is TRBJ2-5 and V is TRBV13; TRBD1 is a possible D gene (5 bases). CDR3 length: 15 residues. V lost 4 bases and J lost 5, with 17 bases in between. Germline CDR1 is PRHDT and CDR2 is FYEKMQ (reference sequence). CDR3 DNA: TGTGCCAGCAGCTCGAATCTCAGGGATGGGGAGACCCAGTACTTC. This translates into CASSSNLRDGETQYF.

The J gene is TRBJ1-3, the V gene TRBV3-1 (or the pseudogene TRBV3-2); D is undetermined. The CDR3 is 16 residues long. Germline assignment: CDR1 LGHDT and CDR2 YNNKEL (reference sequence). V lost 4 bases and J lost 0, with 13 bases in between. CDR3 loop: CASSLLRRSSGNTIYF. The CDR3 DNA sequence: TGTGCCAGCAGCCTCCTAAGAAGGAGCTCTGGAAACACCATATATTTT.

This clone appeared a single time. The chain uses TRBV7-2 and TRBJ2-2; D gene uncertain. CDR1 and CDR2 (germline): SGHTA, FQGNSA. Trimming took off 4 bases at V and 6 bases at J, with 15 bases between the two ends. This CDR3 has 15 residues. The CDR3 nucleotides read TGTGCCAGCAGCTCCCCCGGCCCGGCGCCCGGGGAGCTGTTTTTT. As protein: CASSSPGPAPGELFF.

This chain uses TRBV5-5 with TRBJ2-3; D ambiguous. The germline V gene encodes CDR1 SGHKS and CDR2 YYEKEE (reference sequence). The CDR3 runs to 14 residues. With 6 bases removed from V and 2 bases from J, the gap between germline ends came to 13 bases. The CDR3 loop is CASTFLFNTDTQYF. The CDR3 DNA follows: TGTGCCAGCACCTTTTTGTTTAACACAGATACGCAGTATTTT.

This chain connects TRBV7-9 to TRBJ2-7, with D perhaps given as TRBD1 or TRBD2 (5 bases each). Deletions cut 5 bases from V and 0 bases from J, with 14 bases between. Germline V CDR1 and CDR2: SEHNR, FQNEAQ (reference sequence). The CDR3 runs 15 residues. The CDR3 DNA is TGTGCCAGCAGCCCAGAGGGGCAACGCTCCTACGAGCAGTACTTC. This sequence encodes CASSPEGQRSYEQYF.

This clone came up once. The rearrangement links TRBV2 to TRBJ1-2; no definite D call. Deletions cut 1 base from V and 0 bases from J, with 15 bases between. Germline CDR1 and CDR2: SNHLY and FYNNEI. This CDR3 spans 17 amino acids. Here the CDR3 DNA reads TGTGCCAGCAGTGAAGGAAAGGTGAGAGTAGCTAACTATGGCTACACCTTC. Translation gives CASSEGKVRVANYGYTF.

Of note for this clone: Additional DNA sequences in this sample encode the identical CDR3. The genes are TRBV19 and TRBJ1-2; unclear D gene. The V and J ends lost 5 bases and 7 bases respectively, with 5 bases between them. From germline, CDR1 is LNHDA and CDR2 SQIVND (reference sequence). The CDR3 consists of 10 residues. This CDR3 reads CASSGGGYTF. The CDR3 nucleotides are TGTGCCAGTAGTGGTGGTGGCTACACCTTC. Full variable domain (remainder filled in from reference TRBV19 and TRBJ1-2): DGGITQSPKYLFRKEGQNVTLSCEQNLNHDAMYWYRQDPGQGLRLIYYSQIVNDFQKGDIAEGYSVSREKKESFPLTVTSAQKNPTAFYLCASSGGGYTFGSGTRLTVV.

This clone was detected once. The gene calls are TRBV2 and TRBJ2-5; D perhaps matches TRBD1 (6 bases). The germline V gene encodes CDR1 SNHLY and CDR2 FYNNEI. The germline V and J ends were trimmed by 8 bases and 5 bases, with 15 bases remaining between them. This CDR3 region has 13 residues. CDR3 region: CASSTGHRETQYF. In DNA, the CDR3 is TGTGCCAGCTCAACAGGGCACCGGGAGACCCAGTACTTC.

This chain joins TRBV7-9 and TRBJ2-2; 7 positions match TRBD1. The CDR3 sequence is 14 residues long. Germline CDR1 reads SEHNR; CDR2 reads FQNEAQ (reference sequence). The trim removed 2 bases at V and 5 bases at J, leaving 2 bases unmatched. CDR3 sequence: CASSLSRGTGELFF. CDR3 in DNA: TGTGCCAGCAGCTTAAGCAGGGGGACCGGGGAGCTGTTTTTT.